This T cell receptor beta chain was recovered during a study of T-cell memory formation after mild COVID-19. Study-wide background: TCR clusters were mostly confined to one donor each. Study-level results: Later expanders leaned CD4+, whereas day 15 to 85 contracting clones were balanced CD4/CD8. Clones which contracted sat mainly in CM and EM if CD4+, and in EMRA if CD8+.

Germline-derived CDR1 and CDR2 are PRHDT and FYEKMQ (reference sequence). V lost 2 bases and J 6 bases, leaving 10 bases between the germline ends. CDR3 length: 13 amino acids. This clonotype was counted at least ten times. Antigen specificity is unknown. 5'RACE with constant-segment primers yielded barcoded, UMI-tagged TCR alpha and TCR beta cDNA libraries. Via MiXCR, TCRdb re-called the 5' RACE reads, giving one row per CDR3 protein. The sample contains hundreds of thousands of distinct CDR3 sequences, 20% of which appear only once. The sequence was collected from a man aged 18 to 35 who had mild COVID-19 (a few samples of this study predate the infection). Cell type and time point are not known. What was sequenced was PBMCs or a T cell subset sorted from them (not recorded which). The chain recombines TRBV13 with TRBJ1-1, with D possibly matching TRBD1 (5 bases). CDR3 in amino acids: CASSLLGAAEAFF. CDR3 sequence (DNA): TGTGCCAGCAGCTTACTTGGGGCAGCTGAAGCTTTCTTT.